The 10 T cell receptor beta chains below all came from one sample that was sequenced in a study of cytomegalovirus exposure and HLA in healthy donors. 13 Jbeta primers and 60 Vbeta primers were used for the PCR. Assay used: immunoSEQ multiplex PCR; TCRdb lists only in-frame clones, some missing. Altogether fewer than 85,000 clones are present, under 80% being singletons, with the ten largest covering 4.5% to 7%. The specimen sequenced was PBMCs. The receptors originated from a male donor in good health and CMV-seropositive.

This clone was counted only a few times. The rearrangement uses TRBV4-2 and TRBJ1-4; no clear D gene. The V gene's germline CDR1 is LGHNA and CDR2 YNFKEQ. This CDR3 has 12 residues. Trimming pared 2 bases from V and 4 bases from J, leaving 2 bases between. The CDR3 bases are TGTGCCAGCAGCCAACTTAATGAAAAACTGTTTTTT. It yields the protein CASSQLNEKLFF.

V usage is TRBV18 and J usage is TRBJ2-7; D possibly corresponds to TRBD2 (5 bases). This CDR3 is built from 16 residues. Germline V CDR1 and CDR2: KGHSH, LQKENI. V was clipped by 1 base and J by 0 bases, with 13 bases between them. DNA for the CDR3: TGTGCCAGCTCACCACAGGATACGGGGTTCTCCTACGAGCAGTACTTC. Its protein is CASSPQDTGFSYEQYF.

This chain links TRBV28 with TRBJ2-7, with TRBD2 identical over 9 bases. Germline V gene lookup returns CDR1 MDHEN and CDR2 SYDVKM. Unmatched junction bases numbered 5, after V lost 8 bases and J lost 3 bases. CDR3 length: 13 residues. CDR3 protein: CASLQRGVYEQYF. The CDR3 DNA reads TGTGCCAGCCTTCAGCGGGGGGTCTACGAGCAGTACTTC.

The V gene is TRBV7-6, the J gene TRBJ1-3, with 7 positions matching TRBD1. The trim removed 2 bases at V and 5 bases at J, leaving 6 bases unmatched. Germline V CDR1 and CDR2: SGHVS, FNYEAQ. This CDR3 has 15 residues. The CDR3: CASSLLQGTRNTIYF. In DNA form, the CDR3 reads TGTGCCAGCAGCTTACTACAGGGGACGCGAAACACCATATATTTT.

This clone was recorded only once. This CDR3 reads CASSSSGPGGELFF. The CDR3 DNA is TGTGCCAGCAGCTCTAGCGGACCCGGGGGGGAGCTGTTTTTT. The gene calls are TRBV5-4 and TRBJ2-2; TRBD2 matches at 7 bases. V shed 3 bases and J 8 bases; nucleotides not matched to a gene: 7. Germline lookup yields CDR1 SGHNT and CDR2 YYREEE (reference sequence). CDR3 length: 14 residues.

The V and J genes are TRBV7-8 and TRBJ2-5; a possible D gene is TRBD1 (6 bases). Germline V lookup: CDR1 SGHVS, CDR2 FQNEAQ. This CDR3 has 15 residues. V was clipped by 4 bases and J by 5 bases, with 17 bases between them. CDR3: CASSSYQGIGETQYF. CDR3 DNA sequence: TGTGCCAGCAGCTCCTACCAGGGGATCGGGGAGACCCAGTACTTC.

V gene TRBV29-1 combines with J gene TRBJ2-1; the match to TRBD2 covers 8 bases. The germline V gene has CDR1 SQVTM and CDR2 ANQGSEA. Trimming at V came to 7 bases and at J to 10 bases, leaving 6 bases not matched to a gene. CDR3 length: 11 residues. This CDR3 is CSGTSSGEQFF. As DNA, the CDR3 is TGCAGCGGGACTAGCTCGGGGGAGCAGTTCTTC.

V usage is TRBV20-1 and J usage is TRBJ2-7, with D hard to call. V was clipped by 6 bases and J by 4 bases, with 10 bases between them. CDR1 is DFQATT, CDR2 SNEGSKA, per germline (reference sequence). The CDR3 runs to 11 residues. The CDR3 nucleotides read TGCAGTGCCATTAAAGCTTACGAGCAGTACTTC. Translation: CSAIKAYEQYF.

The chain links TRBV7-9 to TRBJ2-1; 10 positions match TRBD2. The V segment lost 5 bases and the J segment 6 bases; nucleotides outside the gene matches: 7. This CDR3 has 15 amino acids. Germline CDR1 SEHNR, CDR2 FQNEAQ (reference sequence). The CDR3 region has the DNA TGTGCCAGCAGCCTACCGGGACTAGCGAGCAATGAGCAGTTCTTC. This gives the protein CASSLPGLASNEQFF.

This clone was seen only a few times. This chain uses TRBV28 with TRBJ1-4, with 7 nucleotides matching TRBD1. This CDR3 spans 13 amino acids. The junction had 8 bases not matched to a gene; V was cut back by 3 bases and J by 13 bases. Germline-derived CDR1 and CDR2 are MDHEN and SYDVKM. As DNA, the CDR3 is TGTGCCAGCAGTTTTCTCCTCAGGACAGGACTGTTTTTT. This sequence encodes CASSFLLRTGLFF.